This record covers a single T cell receptor beta chain. No antigen is known for it. This sample stems from a study of monozygotic twins with inflammatory bowel disease. Whole-blood RNA isolation (total RNA) proceeded without T cell sorting. Study results and caveats: Whereas healthy co-twins had higher TCRbeta diversity (inverse Simpson), IBD patients had lower diversity.

Each sample had eight separate cDNA synthesis reactions. Template switching incorporated UMIs with a 6-nucleotide sample barcode. From the 5' RACE reads, TCRdb lists one entry per CDR3 protein and no DNA. The repertoire table contains just over 300,000 distinct CDR3 sequences. Germline assignment: CDR1 KGHSH and CDR2 LQKENI. This CDR3 is 15 amino acids long. The chain recombines TRBV18 with TRBJ2-7; TCRdb selects TRBD1, and the lack of DNA leaves this call unchecked. This TCR derives from a human donor with ulcerative colitis or Crohn's disease, or a healthy co-twin of an affected twin (not recorded which). Sequencing input: blood. The CDR3 sequence: CASSPSGAGPNEQYF. The full variable domain, rest sourced from reference TRBV18 and TRBJ2-7, is NAGVMQNPRHLVRRRGQEARLRCSPMKGHSHVYWYRQLPEEGLKFMVYLQKENIIDESGMPKERFSAEFPKEGPSILRIQQVVRGDSAAYFCASSPSGAGPNEQYFGPGTRLTVT.